This T cell receptor (beta chain) derives from a study of T cells in Graves' hyperthyroidism and ophthalmopathy (dated by TCRdb to about 2019). Regarding the research as a whole: Peripheral blood was collected at initial diagnosis, before any treatment. To identify TCR V-J signatures that set the groups apart, the researchers used a discovery cohort of more than 95 patients, made up of about 44 with Graves' ophthalmopathy and approximately 57 with stable Graves' hyperthyroidism. Prospective prediction of ophthalmopathy was tested in an independent validation cohort of approximately 19 hyperthyroidism patients and roughly 16 patients who later progressed to ophthalmopathy. The approximately 90 discovery patients were divided at random into training and test sets in a 7:3 ratio. Thyroid tissue and blood T-cell repertoires from roughly 6 Graves' hyperthyroidism patients were also compared in the study. Following sampling, methimazole starting at 30 mg daily was given to hyperthyroidism patients, and high-dose intravenous methylprednisolone was given to ophthalmopathy patients. The paper reports TCR Vbeta CDR3 sequencing of approximately 130 peripheral blood samples: under 45 ophthalmopathy, 70 to 85 hyperthyroidism and approximately 17 progressor patients. Points the paper makes about the study in general: No statistical method was used to fix the sample size in advance, and group allocation was not hidden from the investigators. In validation, the model predicted progression to ophthalmopathy a median of about 5.9 months before onset, with 65% to 71% sensitivity and 72.22% specificity. Most expanded thyroid clonotypes (frequency above 0.001) were also detected in blood, suggesting blood repertoires may reflect thyroid immune responses. A 13 V-J signature model separated ophthalmopathy from stable hyperthyroidism, with 87.88% sensitivity and 81.08% specificity in cross-validation and 80%/75% in testing.

Stable Graves' hyperthyroidism was defined as no progression to ophthalmopathy during 18 months of follow-up. Hyperthyroidism patients were newly diagnosed, had a disease duration of under 2 months, and were aged 18 to 65 years. The study excluded patients with uncontrolled infections, other autoimmune diseases, pregnancy or lactation. Clinical symptoms, serum thyroxine and TRAb, thyroid ultrasound, and orbital computed tomography formed the basis for the diagnoses. PBMCs were isolated from roughly 10 ml of fresh peripheral blood by Ficoll-Paque density gradient centrifugation. Total RNA was extracted using Trizol reagent, and RNA quality was assessed on an Agilent 2100 Bioanalyzer. TCR beta CDR3 regions were amplified from RNA transcripts. For the first round of RT-PCR on the TCR CDR3, the HTBI primer set was used together with the Qiagen OneStep RT-PCR kit. Libraries were constructed in a second round of multiplex PCR, after which size selection and purification were carried out. Sequencing of the libraries was done on an Illumina HiSeq2000 using paired-end 100 bp reads. The authors processed their data as follows. SOAPnuke was used to process the raw data, throwing out any read that contained adapters or uncalled bases, had a mean Phred below 15, or lacked an exact constant-primer or identifier match. COPE v1.2.5 was used to merge the high-quality paired reads, and each unique nucleotide sequence was defined as a clonotype. Clonotypes were aligned to IMGT TRBV, TRBD and TRBJ reference segments using MiTCR v1.1. The analysis included only V-J combinations with a frequency above 0.0001, which together covered 99% to 99.2% of the repertoires. A TCS score was defined as the ratio of F50 (clonal expansion) to E x V (chaos), with BLOSUM62-based TCRdist applied between CDR3 peptides within each V-J. Welch's t-statistics and random forest reduced roughly 530 V-J features to roughly 13, which were used in a naive Bayes classifier (R e1071). TCRdb cleaned the public reads at Q25 with fastp, built clones with MiXCR and kept in-frame beta chains. Merged by CDR3 protein, the rows form single entries marked with the most common genes and DNA. TCRdb, rather than the study authors, made the V and J calls. This sample comprises some 690,000 distinct CDR3 sequences, approximately 15% of them detected only once. The ten largest clonotypes hold 15% of the sample.

Spanning cysteine to phenylalanine, the CDR3 consists of 15 amino acids. Left in the record is the CDR3 DNA by itself, 45 bases read in frame from the first base. The germline V gene encodes CDR1 LNHDA and CDR2 SQIVND (reference sequence). The germline V end is reduced by 3 bases and the J end by 6 bases; junction bases left unmatched: 5. This clonotype was recorded many times. Its antigen is currently not known. It has no much larger one-base neighbor in the sample; base qualities were not kept. The sequence was obtained from a man aged 45-60 years with Graves' hyperthyroidism. In this chain, TRBV19 is recombined with TRBJ2-1; TRBD2 agrees with 10 junctional bases. The sequencing sample was made of blood. The nucleotide sequence reads as follows: TGTGCCAGTAGTATCAACCTAGCGGGAGTCAATGAGCAGTTCTTC. This encodes CASSINLAGVNEQFF.